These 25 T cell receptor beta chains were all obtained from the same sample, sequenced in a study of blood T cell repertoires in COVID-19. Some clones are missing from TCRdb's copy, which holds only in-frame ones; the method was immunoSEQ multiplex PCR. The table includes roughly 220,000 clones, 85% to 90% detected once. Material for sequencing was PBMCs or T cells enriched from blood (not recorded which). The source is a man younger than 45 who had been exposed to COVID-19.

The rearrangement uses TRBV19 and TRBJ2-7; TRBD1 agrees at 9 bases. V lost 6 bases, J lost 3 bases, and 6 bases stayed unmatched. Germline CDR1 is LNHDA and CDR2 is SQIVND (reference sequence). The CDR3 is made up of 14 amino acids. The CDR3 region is CASSHGTGYYEQYF. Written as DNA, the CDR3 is TGTGCCAGTAGCCACGGGACAGGGTACTACGAGCAGTACTTC.

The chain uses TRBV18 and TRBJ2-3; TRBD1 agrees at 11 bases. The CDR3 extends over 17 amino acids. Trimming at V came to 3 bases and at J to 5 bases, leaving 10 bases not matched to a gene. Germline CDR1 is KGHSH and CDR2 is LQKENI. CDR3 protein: CASSPRTGTGGEDTQYF. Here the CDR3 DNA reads TGTGCCAGCTCACCGAGGACCGGGACAGGGGGTGAAGATACGCAGTATTTT.

DNA of the CDR3: TGTGCCAGCAGACCTATTAGCGGGGGGGCCAATGAGCAGTTCTTC. It translates to CASRPISGGANEQFF. V is TRBV7-9 and J is TRBJ2-1, with 11 bases identical to TRBD2. Germline V lookup: CDR1 SEHNR, CDR2 FQNEAQ (reference sequence). The V segment lost 6 bases and the J segment 6 bases; nucleotides outside the gene matches: 7. This CDR3 comprises 15 residues.

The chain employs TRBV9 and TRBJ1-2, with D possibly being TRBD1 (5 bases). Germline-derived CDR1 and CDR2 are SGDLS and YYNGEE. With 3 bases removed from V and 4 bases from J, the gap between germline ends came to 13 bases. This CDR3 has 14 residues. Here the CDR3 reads CASSATDRLYGYTF. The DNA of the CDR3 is TGTGCCAGCAGCGCGACAGACCGTCTCTATGGCTACACCTTC.

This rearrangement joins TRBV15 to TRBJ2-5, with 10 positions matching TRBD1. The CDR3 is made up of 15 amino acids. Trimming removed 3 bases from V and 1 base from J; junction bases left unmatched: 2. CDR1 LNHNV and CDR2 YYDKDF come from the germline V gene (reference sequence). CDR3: CATSRGQGSQETQYF. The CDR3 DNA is TGTGCCACCAGCAGGGGACAGGGGTCCCAAGAGACCCAGTACTTC. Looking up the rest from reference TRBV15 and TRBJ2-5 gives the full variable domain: DAMVIQNPRYQVTQFGKPVTLSCSQTLNHNVMYWYQQKSSQAPKLLFHYYDKDFNNEADTPDNFQSRRPNTSFCFLDIRSPGLGDTAMYLCATSRGQGSQETQYFGPGTRLLVL.

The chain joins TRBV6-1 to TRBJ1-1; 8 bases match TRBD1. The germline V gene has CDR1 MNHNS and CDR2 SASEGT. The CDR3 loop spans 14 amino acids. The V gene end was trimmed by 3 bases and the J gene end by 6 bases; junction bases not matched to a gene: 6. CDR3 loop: CASSDGTGTAEAFF. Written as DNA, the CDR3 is TGTGCCAGCAGTGATGGGACAGGAACTGCTGAAGCTTTCTTT.

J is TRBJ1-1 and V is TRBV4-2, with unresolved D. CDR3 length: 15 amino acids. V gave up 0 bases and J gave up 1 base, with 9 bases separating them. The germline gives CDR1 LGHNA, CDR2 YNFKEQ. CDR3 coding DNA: TGTGCCAGCAGCCAAGAAAACTTCGCGAACACTGAAGCTTTCTTT. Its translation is CASSQENFANTEAFF.

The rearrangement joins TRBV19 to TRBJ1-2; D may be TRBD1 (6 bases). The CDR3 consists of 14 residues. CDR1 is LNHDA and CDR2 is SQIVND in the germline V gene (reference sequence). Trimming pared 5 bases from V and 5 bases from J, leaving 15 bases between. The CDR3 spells CASSLDSDVYGYTF. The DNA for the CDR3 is TGTGCCAGTAGTTTGGACAGTGATGTTTATGGCTACACCTTC.

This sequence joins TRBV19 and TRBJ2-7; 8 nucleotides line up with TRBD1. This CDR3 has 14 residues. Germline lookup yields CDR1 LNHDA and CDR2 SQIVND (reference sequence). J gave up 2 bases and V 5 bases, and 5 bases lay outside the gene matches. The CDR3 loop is CASSEDRDTYEQYF. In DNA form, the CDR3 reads TGTGCCAGTAGTGAGGACAGGGATACCTACGAGCAGTACTTC.

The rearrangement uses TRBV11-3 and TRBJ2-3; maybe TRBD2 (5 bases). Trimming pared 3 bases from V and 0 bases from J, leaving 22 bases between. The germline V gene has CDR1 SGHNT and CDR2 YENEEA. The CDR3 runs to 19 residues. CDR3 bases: TGTGCCAGCAGCTTTCCGGGGTCTATAGCCGATCCCAGCACAGATACGCAGTATTTT. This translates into CASSFPGSIADPSTDTQYF.

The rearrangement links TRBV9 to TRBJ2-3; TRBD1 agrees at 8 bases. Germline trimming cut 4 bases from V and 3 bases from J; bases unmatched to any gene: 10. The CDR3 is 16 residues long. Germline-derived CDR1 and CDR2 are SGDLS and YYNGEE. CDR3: CASSWGTGTGTDTQYF. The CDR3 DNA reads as TGTGCCAGCAGCTGGGGGACCGGGACAGGTACAGATACGCAGTATTTT.

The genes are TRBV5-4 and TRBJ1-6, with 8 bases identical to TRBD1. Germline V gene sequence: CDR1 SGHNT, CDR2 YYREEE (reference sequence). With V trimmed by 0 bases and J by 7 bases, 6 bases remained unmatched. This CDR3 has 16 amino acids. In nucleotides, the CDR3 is TGTGCCAGCAGCTTGGACCCCGGGACAGGCAATTCACCCCTCCACTTT. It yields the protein CASSLDPGTGNSPLHF. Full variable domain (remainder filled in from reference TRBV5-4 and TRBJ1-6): ETGVTQSPTHLIKTRGQQVTLRCSSQSGHNTVSWYQQALGQGPQFIFQYYREEENGRGNFPPRFSGLQFPNYSSELNVNALELDDSALYLCASSLDPGTGNSPLHFGNGTRLTVT.

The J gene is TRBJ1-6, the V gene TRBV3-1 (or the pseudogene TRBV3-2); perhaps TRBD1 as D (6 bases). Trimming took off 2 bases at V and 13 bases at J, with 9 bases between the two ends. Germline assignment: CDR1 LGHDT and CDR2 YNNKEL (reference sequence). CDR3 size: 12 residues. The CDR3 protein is CASSQTGSPLHF. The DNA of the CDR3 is TGTGCCAGCAGCCAAACAGGGTCGCCCCTCCACTTT.

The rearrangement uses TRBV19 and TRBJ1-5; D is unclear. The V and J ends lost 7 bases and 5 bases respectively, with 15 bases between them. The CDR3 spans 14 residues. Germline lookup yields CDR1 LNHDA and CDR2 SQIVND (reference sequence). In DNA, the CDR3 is TGTGCCAGTACGGCCAGAGGAGCGGATCAGCCCCAGCATTTT. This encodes CASTARGADQPQHF.

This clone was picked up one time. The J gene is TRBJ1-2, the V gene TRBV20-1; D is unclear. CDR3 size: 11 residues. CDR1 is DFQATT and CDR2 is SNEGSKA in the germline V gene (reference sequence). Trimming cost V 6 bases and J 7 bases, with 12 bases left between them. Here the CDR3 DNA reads TGCAGTGCCCACCACGGGGTTGGCTACACCTTC. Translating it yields CSAHHGVGYTF.

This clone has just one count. The CDR3 is CATSRAPPGYEQYF. For the CDR3, the DNA is TGTGCCACCAGCAGAGCCCCCCCAGGGTACGAGCAGTACTTC. The V gene is TRBV15, the J gene TRBJ2-7; D is perhaps TRBD1 (5 bases). The CDR3 is 14 amino acids. Germline assignment: CDR1 LNHNV and CDR2 YYDKDF (reference sequence). The V gene lost 1 base and the J gene lost 4 bases, with 11 bases spanning the gap.

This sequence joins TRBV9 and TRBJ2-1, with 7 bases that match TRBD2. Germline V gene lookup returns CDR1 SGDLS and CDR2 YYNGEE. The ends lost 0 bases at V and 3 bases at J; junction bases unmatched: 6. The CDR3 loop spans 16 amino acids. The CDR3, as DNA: TGTGCCAGCAGCGTAGCCGGGGGGACCTTCTACAATGAGCAGTTCTTC. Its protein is CASSVAGGTFYNEQFF.

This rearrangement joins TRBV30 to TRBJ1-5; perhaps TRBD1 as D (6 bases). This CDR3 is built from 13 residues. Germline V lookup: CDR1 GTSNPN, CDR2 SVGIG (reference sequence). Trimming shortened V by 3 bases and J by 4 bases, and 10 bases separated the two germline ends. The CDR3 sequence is CAWSLGANQPQHF. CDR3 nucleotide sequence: TGTGCCTGGAGCTTGGGGGCGAATCAGCCCCAGCATTTT.

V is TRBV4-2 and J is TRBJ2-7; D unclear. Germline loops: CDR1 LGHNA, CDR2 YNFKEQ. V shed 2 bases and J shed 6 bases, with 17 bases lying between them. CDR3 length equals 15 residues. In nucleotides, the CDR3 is TGTGCCAGCAGCCAAATCGTCGAAAGGCGCGGCGAGCAGTACTTC. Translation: CASSQIVERRGEQYF.

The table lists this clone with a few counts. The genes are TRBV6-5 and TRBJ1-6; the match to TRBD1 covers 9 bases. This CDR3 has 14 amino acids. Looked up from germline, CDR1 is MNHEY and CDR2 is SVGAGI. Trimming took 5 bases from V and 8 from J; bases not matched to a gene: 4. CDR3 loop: CASSQDRGYSPLHF. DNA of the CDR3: TGTGCCAGCAGTCAGGACAGGGGCTATTCACCCCTCCACTTT.

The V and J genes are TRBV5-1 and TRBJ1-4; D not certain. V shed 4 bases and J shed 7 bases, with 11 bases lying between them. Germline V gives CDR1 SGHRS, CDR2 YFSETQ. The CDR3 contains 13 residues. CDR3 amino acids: CASSANRVEKLFF. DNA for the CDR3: TGCGCCAGCAGCGCAAACCGCGTTGAAAAACTGTTTTTT.

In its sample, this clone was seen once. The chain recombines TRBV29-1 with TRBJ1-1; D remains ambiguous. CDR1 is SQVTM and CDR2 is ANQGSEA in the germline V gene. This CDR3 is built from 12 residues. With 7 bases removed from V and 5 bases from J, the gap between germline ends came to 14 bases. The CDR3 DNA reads TGCAGCGCTGCGGGAGGCAGGACTGAAGCTTTCTTT. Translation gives CSAAGGRTEAFF.

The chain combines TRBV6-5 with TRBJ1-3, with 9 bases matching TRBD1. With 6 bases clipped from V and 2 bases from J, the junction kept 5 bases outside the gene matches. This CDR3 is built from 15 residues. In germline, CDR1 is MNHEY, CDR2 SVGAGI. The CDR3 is CASRPGQGTGNTIYF. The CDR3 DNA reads TGTGCCAGCAGACCCGGACAGGGGACTGGAAACACCATATATTTT.

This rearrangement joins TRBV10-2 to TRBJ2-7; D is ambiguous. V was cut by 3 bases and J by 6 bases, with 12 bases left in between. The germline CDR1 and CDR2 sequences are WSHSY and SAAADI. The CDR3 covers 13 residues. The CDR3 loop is CASSEQRWPEQYF. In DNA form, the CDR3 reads TGCGCCAGCAGTGAACAGAGATGGCCCGAGCAGTACTTC.

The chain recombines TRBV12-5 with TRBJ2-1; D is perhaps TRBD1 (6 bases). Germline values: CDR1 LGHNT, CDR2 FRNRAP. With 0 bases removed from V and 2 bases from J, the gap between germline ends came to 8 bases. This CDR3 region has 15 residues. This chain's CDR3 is CASGLVRGTYNEQFF. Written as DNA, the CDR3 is TGTGCTAGTGGTTTGGTCAGGGGAACCTACAATGAGCAGTTCTTC.